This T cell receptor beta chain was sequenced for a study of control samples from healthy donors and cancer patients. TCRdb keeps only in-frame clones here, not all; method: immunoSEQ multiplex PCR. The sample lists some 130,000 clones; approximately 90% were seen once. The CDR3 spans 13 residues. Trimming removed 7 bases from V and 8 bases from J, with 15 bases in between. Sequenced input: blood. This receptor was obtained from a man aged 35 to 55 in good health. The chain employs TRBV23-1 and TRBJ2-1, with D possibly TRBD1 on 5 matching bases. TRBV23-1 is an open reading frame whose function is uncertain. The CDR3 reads CASILSGSHEQFF. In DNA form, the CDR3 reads TGCGCCAGCATTCTGTCAGGGTCCCATGAGCAGTTCTTC.